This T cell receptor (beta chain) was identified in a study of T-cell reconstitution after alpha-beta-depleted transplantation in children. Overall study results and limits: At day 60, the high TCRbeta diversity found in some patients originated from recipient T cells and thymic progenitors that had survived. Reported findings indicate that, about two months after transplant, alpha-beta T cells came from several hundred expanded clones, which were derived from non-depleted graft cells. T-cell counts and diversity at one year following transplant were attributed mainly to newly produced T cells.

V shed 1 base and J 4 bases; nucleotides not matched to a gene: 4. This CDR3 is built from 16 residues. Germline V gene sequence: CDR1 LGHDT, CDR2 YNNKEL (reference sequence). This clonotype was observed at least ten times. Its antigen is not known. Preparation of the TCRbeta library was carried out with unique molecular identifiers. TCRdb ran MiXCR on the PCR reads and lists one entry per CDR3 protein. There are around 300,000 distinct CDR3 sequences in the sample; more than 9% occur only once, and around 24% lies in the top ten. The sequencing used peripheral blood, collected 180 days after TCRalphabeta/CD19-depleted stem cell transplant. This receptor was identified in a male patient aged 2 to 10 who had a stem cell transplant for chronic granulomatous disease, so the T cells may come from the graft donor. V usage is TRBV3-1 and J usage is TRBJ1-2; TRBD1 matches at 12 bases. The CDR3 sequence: CASSQGDRGQAYGYTF. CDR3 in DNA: TGTGCCAGCAGCCAAGGGGACAGGGGGCAGGCCTATGGCTACACCTTC.